This TCR beta chain was sequenced for a study of blood T cell repertoires in COVID-19. Study-level information: Donors in the United States, Italy and Spain gave samples during acute or convalescent COVID-19. PBMCs, B-cell-depleted T cells, or T cells provided the cDNA or gDNA that made up the material.

Authors' methods: Amplification of reference gene primers provided the estimated nucleated cell counts. Profiled with immunoSEQ multiplex PCR; TCRdb holds only in-frame clones, not every one. Clone size and the V and J calls come from that table; the DNA yielded D and trimming. Seen here are approximately 58,000 clones, under 90% observed once, and the top ten hold roughly 4.7%. This clone was seen only a few times. This CDR3 comprises 15 residues. Germline V gives CDR1 LGHDT, CDR2 YNNKEL (reference sequence). The junction had 6 bases not matched to a gene; V was cut back by 6 bases and J by 6 bases. This TCR derives from a man aged 35-49 years with active COVID-19. The sequenced material came from peripheral blood. The V gene is TRBV3-1 (or the pseudogene TRBV3-2), the J gene TRBJ2-1, with 12 positions matching TRBD2. The CDR3 region is CASSPSGRALNEQFF. CDR3 sequence (DNA): TGTGCCAGCAGTCCTAGCGGGAGGGCACTCAATGAGCAGTTCTTC.